One TCR beta chain is described in this entry. Its antigen is undetermined. The CDR3 sequence is 14 residues long. V lost 0 bases and J 4 bases, leaving 10 bases between the germline ends. Germline V gives CDR1 SGHRS, CDR2 YFSETQ. This sample is part of a study of T-cell memory formation after mild COVID-19. MiXCR, applied by TCRdb to the 5' RACE reads, yields one record per CDR3 protein. The sample records about 560,000 distinct CDR3 sequences, around 15% being singletons. Findings and caveats of the study: Some SARS-CoV-2-responding clones were already detected in memory before infection. Shrinking CD4+ clones were chiefly CM and EM; CD8+ ones were chiefly EMRA.

The gene calls are TRBV5-1 and TRBJ2-5, with D uncertain. Material: PBMCs or a T cell subset sorted from them (not recorded which). The receptor was derived from an adult woman who had mild COVID-19 (a few samples of this study predate the infection). Cell type and time point are not known. Here the CDR3 reads CASSLDMRPETQYF. In DNA form, the CDR3 reads TGCGCCAGCAGCTTGGATATGAGGCCAGAGACCCAGTACTTC.